These 18 T cell receptor beta chains share one sample of origin, sequenced in a study of blood T cell repertoires in COVID-19 (dated by TCRdb to the early 2020s). Libraries were made using the immunoSEQ multiplex PCR assay. Here the immuneACCESS table is served through TCRdb, limited to in-frame sequences with V and J called. Missing clones are a known gap in these copies; in checked studies unresolved V genes cover under half, and the rest lacks a known reason. This sample is represented by roughly 280,000 clones; 88% of them were singletons. Jointly, the top ten make up approximately 11% of the sample. Sequenced material: peripheral blood. These receptors all stem from a woman aged 30 to 39 with COVID-19, enrolled during active disease.

This rearrangement joins TRBV28 to TRBJ2-7, with TRBD1 as a possible D gene (5 bases). Germline assignment: CDR1 MDHEN and CDR2 SYDVKM. Trimming removed 5 bases from V and 6 bases from J, with 14 bases in between. This CDR3 comprises 13 residues. CDR3 nucleotide sequence: TGTGCCAGCAGTATAGGGGCGCTGGGCGAGCAGTACTTC. It codes for CASSIGALGEQYF.

CDR3 residues: CASSPTTGIGETQYF. The CDR3 DNA follows: TGTGCCAGCTCACCCACAACAGGGATCGGAGAGACCCAGTACTTC. The chain has TRBV18 and TRBJ2-5; perhaps TRBD1 as D (6 bases). This CDR3 spans 15 amino acids. V gave up 3 bases and J gave up 4 bases, with 15 bases separating them. Germline values: CDR1 KGHSH, CDR2 LQKENI.

V gene TRBV11-2 combines with J gene TRBJ1-1; maybe TRBD1 (5 bases). The CDR3 sequence is 16 residues long. V lost 5 bases to trimming and J lost 1 base, with 17 bases between them. Looked up from germline, CDR1 is SGHAT and CDR2 is FQNNGV. CDR3 sequence: CASSPSLDGQNTEAFF. CDR3 nucleotide sequence: TGTGCCAGCAGCCCATCCCTAGACGGACAGAACACTGAAGCTTTCTTT.

This chain uses TRBV10-3 with TRBJ1-2; 7 nucleotides line up with TRBD1. Germline CDR1 is ENHRY and CDR2 is SYGVKD. This CDR3 contains 14 residues. Unmatched junction bases numbered 5, after V lost 2 bases and J lost 5 bases. The CDR3 spells CAISEGSGGYGYTF. In nucleotides, the CDR3 is TGTGCCATCAGTGAGGGTTCAGGGGGGTATGGCTACACCTTC.

The rearrangement links TRBV15 to TRBJ1-5; D might be TRBD1 (5 bases). V was pared by 2 bases and J by 8 bases, with 13 bases between. The CDR3 covers 14 residues. Germline V gene sequence: CDR1 LNHNV, CDR2 YYDKDF (reference sequence). The chain's CDR3 is CATSRSRGVEPQHF. DNA for the CDR3: TGTGCCACCAGCAGATCCCGGGGGGTCGAGCCCCAGCATTTT.

This chain uses TRBV18 with TRBJ1-1, with D perhaps TRBD1 (6 bases). V lost 3 bases and J 7 bases, leaving 12 bases between the germline ends. Looked up from germline, CDR1 is KGHSH and CDR2 is LQKENI. The CDR3 runs to 13 residues. This CDR3 reads CASSPNREYEAFF. The CDR3 DNA sequence: TGTGCCAGCTCACCTAACAGGGAATATGAAGCTTTCTTT.

DNA of the CDR3: TGCGCCAGCAGCCAGTTCTCGGGGACAGGGTCAGATACGCAGTATTTT. This gives the protein CASSQFSGTGSDTQYF. This chain connects TRBV4-1 to TRBJ2-3, with 9 bases aligning to TRBD1. Germline V gives CDR1 MGHRA, CDR2 YSYEKL. This CDR3 is built from 16 residues. V was clipped by 3 bases and J by 4 bases; unmatched bases: 8.

V gene TRBV28 combines with J gene TRBJ2-2; D perhaps matches TRBD2 (6 bases). V lost 6 bases, J lost 4 bases, and 12 bases lay in between. There are 14 residues in the CDR3. Germline V gives CDR1 MDHEN, CDR2 SYDVKM. As DNA, the CDR3 is TGTGCCAGCAGCGCCGGAGGGGTCACCGGGGAGCTGTTTTTT. This codes for CASSAGGVTGELFF. Complete variable domain (other parts from reference TRBV28 and TRBJ2-2): DVKVTQSSRYLVKRTGEKVFLECVQDMDHENMFWYRQDPGLGLRLIYFSYDVKMKEKGDIPEGYSVSREKKERFSLILESASTNQTSMYLCASSAGGVTGELFFGEGSRLTVL.

This clone was observed a few times. V is TRBV10-3 and J is TRBJ1-5, with D unclear. The CDR3 loop spans 13 amino acids. V was pared by 3 bases and J by 5 bases, with 8 bases between. Germline assignment: CDR1 ENHRY and CDR2 SYGVKD. The CDR3 DNA sequence: TGTGCCATCAGTGACAGTTTCGATCAGCCCCAGCATTTT. Amino acid sequence: CAISDSFDQPQHF.

The CDR3 DNA is TGTGCCAGCAGTGAACTTCGGGGGACCGGCAATCAGCCCCAGCATTTT. This encodes CASSELRGTGNQPQHF. J is TRBJ1-5 and V is TRBV6-4; possibly TRBD1 for D (5 bases). The CDR3 has 16 amino acids. The germline gives CDR1 MRHNA, CDR2 SNTAGT. Trimming took off 3 bases at V and 2 bases at J, with 14 bases between the two ends.

The J gene is TRBJ1-4, the V gene TRBV7-2; D is unresolved. This CDR3 contains 13 residues. Trimming shortened V by 6 bases and J by 5 bases, and 10 bases separated the two germline ends. Germline lookup yields CDR1 SGHTA and CDR2 FQGNSA. Here the CDR3 reads CASSEQYNEKLFF. In DNA, the CDR3 is TGTGCCAGCAGTGAACAGTACAATGAAAAACTGTTTTTT.

The gene calls are TRBV18 and TRBJ2-7; the D gene is possibly TRBD2 (5 bases). CDR3 length: 13 amino acids. Germline V gene lookup returns CDR1 KGHSH and CDR2 LQKENI. V was clipped by 2 bases and J by 5 bases, with 10 bases between them. The CDR3 sequence: CASSPEGWDEQYF. CDR3 DNA sequence: TGTGCCAGCTCACCAGAGGGATGGGACGAGCAGTACTTC.

The chain combines TRBV27 with TRBJ2-5, with 9 bases lining up with TRBD1. This CDR3 contains 16 residues. After removal of 1 base from V and 1 base from J, the junction contained 4 bases not matched to a gene. Germline V gives CDR1 MNHEY, CDR2 SMNVEV (reference sequence). The CDR3 reads CASSLLGQGTQETQYF. CDR3 nucleotide sequence: TGTGCCAGCAGTTTATTAGGACAGGGGACCCAAGAGACCCAGTACTTC.

This clone appeared once. Other DNA variants within this sample encode the same CDR3. The chain recombines TRBV6-5 with TRBJ1-1, with D uncertain. Germline V gene data show CDR1 as MNHEY and CDR2 as SVGAGI. This CDR3 is built from 13 residues. Trimming removed 6 bases at V and 2 bases at J, with 10 bases between. The CDR3 here is CASSRGVNTEAFF. The CDR3 DNA reads as TGTGCCAGCAGCCGCGGTGTTAACACTGAAGCTTTCTTT.

The J gene is TRBJ2-1, the V gene TRBV18; 10 bases line up with TRBD1. This CDR3 has 16 residues. In germline, CDR1 is KGHSH, CDR2 LQKENI. The V and J ends lost 1 base and 4 bases, in that order; junction bases with no gene match: 4. CDR3 loop: CASSPQRDRGYNEQFF. CDR3 nucleotide sequence: TGTGCCAGCTCACCACAGAGGGACAGGGGTTACAATGAGCAGTTCTTC.

This chain links TRBV29-1 with TRBJ2-5; TRBD2 agrees at 7 bases. Germline lookup yields CDR1 SQVTM and CDR2 ANQGSEA. This CDR3 has 14 residues. Unmatched junction bases numbered 9, after V lost 4 bases and J lost 4 bases. CDR3 DNA: TGCAGCGTTGGCGGGGGTTCAAGGGCAGAGACCCAGTACTTC. Residues: CSVGGGSRAETQYF.

This sequence joins TRBV5-1 and TRBJ2-7; tentatively, D is TRBD2 (5 bases). In germline, CDR1 is SGHRS, CDR2 YFSETQ. V gave up 0 bases and J gave up 4 bases, with 8 bases separating them. CDR3 length: 13 amino acids. DNA for the CDR3: TGCGCCAGCAGCTTGGGGGAGTTATACGAGCAGTACTTC. Translating it yields CASSLGELYEQYF.

The DNA for the CDR3 is TGTGCCAGCAGCTTAGGGGGCCAAGGGGGCTTTACCTTC. It translates to CASSLGGQGGFTF. This chain links TRBV7-2 with TRBJ1-2; 7 bases match TRBD1. CDR1 SGHTA and CDR2 FQGNSA come from the germline V gene. The length of the CDR3 is 13 residues. Losses at the gene ends were 1 base for V and 14 bases for J; bases not matched to a gene: 10.